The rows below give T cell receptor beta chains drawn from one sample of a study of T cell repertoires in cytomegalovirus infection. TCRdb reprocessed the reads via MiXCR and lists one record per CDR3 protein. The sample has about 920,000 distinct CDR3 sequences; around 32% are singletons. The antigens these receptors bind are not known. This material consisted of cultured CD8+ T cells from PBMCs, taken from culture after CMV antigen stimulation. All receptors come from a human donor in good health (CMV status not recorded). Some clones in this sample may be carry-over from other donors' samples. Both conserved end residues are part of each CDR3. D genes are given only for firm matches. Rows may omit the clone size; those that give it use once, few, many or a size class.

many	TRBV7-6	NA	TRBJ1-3	TGTGCCAGCAGCCCTCAGGGTGGGAGAACTGGAAACACCATATATTTT	CASSPQGGRTGNTIYF
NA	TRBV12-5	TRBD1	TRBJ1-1	TGTGCTAGTGGGCGGGACAGGGGGATGAACACTGAAGCTTTCTTT	CASGRDRGMNTEAFF
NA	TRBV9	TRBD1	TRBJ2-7	TGTGCCAGCAGCGACCCCGGGACAGGGACCGACGAGCAGTACTTC	CASSDPGTGTDEQYF
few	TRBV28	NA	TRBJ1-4	TGTGCCAGCAGTTTCAACGAGTATAATGAAAAACTGTTTTTT	CASSFNEYNEKLFF
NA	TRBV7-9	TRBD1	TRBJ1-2	TGTGCCAGCAGCGAGCGGACAGGGATCTATGGCTACACCTTC	CASSERTGIYGYTF
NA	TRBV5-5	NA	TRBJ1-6	TGTGCCAGCGGACAGTATGAAAATTCACCCCTCCACTTT	CASGQYENSPLHF
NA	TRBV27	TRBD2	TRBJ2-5	TGTGCCAGCAGTAAACAAACGGGGGGGCCTCGAGAGACCCAGTACTTC	CASSKQTGGPRETQYF
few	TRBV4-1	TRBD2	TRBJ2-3	TGCGCCAGCAGCCAAGTGGGGCTAGCGGGGACAGATACGCAGTATTTT	CASSQVGLAGTDTQYF
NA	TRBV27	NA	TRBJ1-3	TGTGCCAGCAGTTCAGACCTCGGAAACACCATATATTTT	CASSSDLGNTIYF
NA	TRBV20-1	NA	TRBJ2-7	TGCAGTGCTAGAGATCTGACTAAAACCTACGAGCAGTACTTC	CSARDLTKTYEQYF
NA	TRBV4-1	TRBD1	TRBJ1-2	TGCGCCAGCAGCCCCTCACCGATAGACAGGGAGGGCTACACCTTC	CASSPSPIDREGYTF
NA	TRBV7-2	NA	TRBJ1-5	TGTGCCAGCAGCTTAGAGTCGAAGGGAAATCAGCCCCAGCATTTT	CASSLESKGNQPQHF
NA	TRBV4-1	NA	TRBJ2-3	TGCGCCAGCAGAGTAAAAGCAGGGTTTTCTGGAACAGATACGCAGTATTTT	CASRVKAGFSGTDTQYF
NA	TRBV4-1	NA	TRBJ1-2	TGCGCCAGCAGCCACCCGGGGGGGGCTGGCTACACCTTC	CASSHPGGAGYTF
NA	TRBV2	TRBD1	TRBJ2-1	TGTGCCAGCAGTGGAGAACAGGGGAAATCCTACAATGAGCAGTTCTTC	CASSGEQGKSYNEQFF
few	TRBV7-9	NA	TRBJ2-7	TGTGCCAGCAGCCCCTGGGCACAAGCAGAATACGAGCAGTACTTC	CASSPWAQAEYEQYF
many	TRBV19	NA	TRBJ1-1	TGTGCCAGTACCCTTAAAGGGAGCACTGAAGCTTTCTTT	CASTLKGSTEAFF
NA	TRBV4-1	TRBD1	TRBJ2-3	TGCGCCAGCAGTTCCGGGACAGGGCCCTCCACAGATACGCAGTATTTT	CASSSGTGPSTDTQYF
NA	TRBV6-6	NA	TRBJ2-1	TGTGCCAGCAGTTCGGGACTTCCGCAGTTCTTC	CASSSGLPQFF
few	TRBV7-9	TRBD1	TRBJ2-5	TGTGCCAGCAGCATTCCGGGACAGAGCCAAGAGACCCAGTACTTC	CASSIPGQSQETQYF
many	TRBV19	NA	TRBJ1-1	TGTGCCAGTAGTATAGGAAGGCGTGCGAACACTGAAGCTTTCTTT	CASSIGRRANTEAFF
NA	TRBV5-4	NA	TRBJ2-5	TGTGCCAGCAGCTCCATCCGGGACGGCGAAGAGACCCAGTACTTC	CASSSIRDGEETQYF
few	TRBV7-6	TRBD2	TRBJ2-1	TGTGCCAGCAGTCACGGGATAGCGGGGGGGCTGTACAATGAGCAGTTCTTC	CASSHGIAGGLYNEQFF
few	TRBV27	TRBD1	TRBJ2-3	TGTGCCAGCAGTTTACGAGACAGGGTACTCACAGATACGCAGTATTTT	CASSLRDRVLTDTQYF
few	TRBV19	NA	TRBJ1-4	TGTGCCAGTAGTGACGACAGCTATAATGAAAAACTGTTTTTT	CASSDDSYNEKLFF
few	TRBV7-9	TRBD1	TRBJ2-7	TGTGCCAGCAGCTTGGGACAGGGGACTCGCGAGCAGTACTTC	CASSLGQGTREQYF
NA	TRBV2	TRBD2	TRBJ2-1	TGTGCCAGCAGCGGCGGCGGGGGGGACTCCTACAATGAGCAGTTCTTC	CASSGGGGDSYNEQFF
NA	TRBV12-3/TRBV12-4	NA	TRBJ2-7	TGTGCCAGCAGTTTATACGGAGCCTACGAGCAGTACTTC	CASSLYGAYEQYF
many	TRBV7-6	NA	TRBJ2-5	TGTGCCAGCAGCTTAGAGGTGTGGAGCCTGGGGGAGACCCAGTACTTC	CASSLEVWSLGETQYF
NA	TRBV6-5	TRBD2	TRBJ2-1	TGTGCCAGCAGCCCCCAGCTAGCGGGGGCCTACAATGAGCAGTTCTTC	CASSPQLAGAYNEQFF
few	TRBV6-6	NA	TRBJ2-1	TGTGCCAGCAGCAACGGACGGAGGAGTTTAGACAATGAGCAGTTCTTC	CASSNGRRSLDNEQFF
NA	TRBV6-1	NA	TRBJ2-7	TGTGCCAGCAACCGGGACACAGGGACCTACGAGCAGTACTTC	CASNRDTGTYEQYF
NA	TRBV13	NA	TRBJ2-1	TGTGCCAGCAGCCCCGACACGTGGTTCAATGAGCAGTTCTTC	CASSPDTWFNEQFF
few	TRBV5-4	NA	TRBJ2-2	TGTGCCAGCAGCTTGGGTGCGAGCGCCTACACCGGGGAGCTGTTTTTT	CASSLGASAYTGELFF
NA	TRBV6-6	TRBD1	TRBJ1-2	TGTGCCAGCCGGGACAGTAGAGGCTACACCTTC	CASRDSRGYTF
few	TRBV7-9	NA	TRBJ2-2	TGTGCCAGCAGCTCTTCCCTGGGGCGGGGCACCGGGGAGCTGTTTTTT	CASSSSLGRGTGELFF
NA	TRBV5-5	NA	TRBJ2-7	TGTGCCAGCAGCTCCCACGGGATTGGCGAGCAGTACTTC	CASSSHGIGEQYF
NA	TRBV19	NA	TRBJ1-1	TGTGCCAGTAGTGTTCCCCAATTTTGGGAAGGCACTGAAGCTTTCTTT	CASSVPQFWEGTEAFF
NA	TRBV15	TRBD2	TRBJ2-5	TGTGCCACCAGCTACTCTAGCGGGGCGCAAGAGACCCAGTACTTC	CATSYSSGAQETQYF
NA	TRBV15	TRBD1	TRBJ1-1	TGTGCCACCAGCAGAGATAGGGGGCGGGCCAAACCCGAAGCTTTCTTT	CATSRDRGRAKPEAFF
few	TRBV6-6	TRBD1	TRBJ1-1	TGTGCCAGCACCAGTTTCGGGGACAGGCTTGAAGCTTTCTTT	CASTSFGDRLEAFF
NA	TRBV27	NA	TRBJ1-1	TGTGCCAGCAGTTTATCCCGACAGCTAATGAACACTGAAGCTTTCTTT	CASSLSRQLMNTEAFF